This TCR beta chain was identified during a study of Ad26.COV2.S vaccination and SARS-CoV-2 variants. Regarding the study as a whole: Vaccinees displayed broader spike-specific TCR repertoires than placebo recipients.

This clone is a singleton in its sample. No antigen is known for it. Only in-frame clones appear in the TCRdb table, and some are missing; sequencing was by immunoSEQ multiplex PCR. The top ten hold 40% to 55% of the sample, which has around 45,000 clones, around 83% seen once. The CDR3 spans 15 residues. The germline gives CDR1 LGHNT, CDR2 FRNRAP. Trimming removed 1 base at V and 4 bases at J, with 10 bases between. The chain carries TRBV12-5 and TRBJ2-2; tentative D call: TRBD2 (6 bases). The sequence was collected from a human donor who had recovered from COVID-19. The sequencing here drew on peripheral blood, taken after recovery from COVID-19. CDR3 region: CASGLGEVSTGELFF. Here the CDR3 DNA reads TGTGCTAGTGGTTTGGGGGAGGTATCCACCGGGGAGCTGTTTTTT.